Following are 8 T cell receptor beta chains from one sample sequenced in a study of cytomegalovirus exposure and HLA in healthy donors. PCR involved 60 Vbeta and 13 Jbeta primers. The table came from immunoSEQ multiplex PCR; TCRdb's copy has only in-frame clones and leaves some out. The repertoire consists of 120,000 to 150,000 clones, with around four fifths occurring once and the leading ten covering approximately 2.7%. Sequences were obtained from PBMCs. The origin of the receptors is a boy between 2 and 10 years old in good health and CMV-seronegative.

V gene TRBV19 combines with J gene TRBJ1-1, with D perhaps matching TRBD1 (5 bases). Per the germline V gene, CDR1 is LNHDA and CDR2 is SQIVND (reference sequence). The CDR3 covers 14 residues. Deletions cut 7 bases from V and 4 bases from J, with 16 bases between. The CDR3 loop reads CASTLGGYTTEAFF. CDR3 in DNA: TGTGCCAGTACACTTGGGGGGTACACCACTGAAGCTTTCTTT.

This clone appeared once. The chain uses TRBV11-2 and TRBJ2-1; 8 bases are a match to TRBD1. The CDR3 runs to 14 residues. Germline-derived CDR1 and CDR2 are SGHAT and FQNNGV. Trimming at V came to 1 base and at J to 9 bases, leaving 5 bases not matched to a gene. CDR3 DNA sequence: TGTGCCAGCAGCTTAGGGACAGGGTGGAGTGAGCAGTTCTTC. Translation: CASSLGTGWSEQFF.

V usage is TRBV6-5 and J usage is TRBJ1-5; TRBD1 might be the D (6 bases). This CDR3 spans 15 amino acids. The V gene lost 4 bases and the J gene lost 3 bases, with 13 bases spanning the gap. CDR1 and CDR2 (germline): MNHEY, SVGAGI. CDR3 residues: CASSLAGTLNQPQHF. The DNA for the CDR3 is TGTGCCAGCAGTTTGGCCGGGACACTCAATCAGCCCCAGCATTTT.

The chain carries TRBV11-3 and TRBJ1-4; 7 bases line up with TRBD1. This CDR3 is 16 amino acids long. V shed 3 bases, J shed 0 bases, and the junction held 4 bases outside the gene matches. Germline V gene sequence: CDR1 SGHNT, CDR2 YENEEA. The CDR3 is CASSLSQGATNEKLFF. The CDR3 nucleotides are TGTGCCAGCAGCTTGAGCCAGGGGGCAACTAATGAAAAACTGTTTTTT.

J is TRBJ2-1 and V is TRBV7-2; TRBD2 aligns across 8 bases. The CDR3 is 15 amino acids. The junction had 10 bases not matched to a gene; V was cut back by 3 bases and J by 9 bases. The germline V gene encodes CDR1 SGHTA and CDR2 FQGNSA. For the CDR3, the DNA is TGTGCCAGCAGCTTTAATAAGGCGGGAGGAGGTGAGCAGTTCTTC. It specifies CASSFNKAGGGEQFF.

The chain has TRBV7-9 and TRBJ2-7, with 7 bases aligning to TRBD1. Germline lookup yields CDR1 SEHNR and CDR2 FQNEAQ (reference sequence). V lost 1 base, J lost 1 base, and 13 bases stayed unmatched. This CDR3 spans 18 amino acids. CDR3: CASSLGRSSRQGSYEQYF. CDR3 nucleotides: TGTGCCAGCAGCTTAGGCCGCTCATCAAGACAGGGATCCTACGAGCAGTACTTC. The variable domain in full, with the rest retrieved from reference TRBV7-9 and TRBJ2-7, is DTGVSQNPRHKITKRGQNVTFRCDPISEHNRLYWYRQTLGQGPEFLTYFQNEAQLEKSRLLSDRFSAERPKGSFSTLEIQRTEQGDSAMYLCASSLGRSSRQGSYEQYFGPGTRLTVT.

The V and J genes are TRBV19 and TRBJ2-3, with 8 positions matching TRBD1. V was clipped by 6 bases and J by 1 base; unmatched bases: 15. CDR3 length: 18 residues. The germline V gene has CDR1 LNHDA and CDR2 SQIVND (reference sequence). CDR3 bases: TGTGCCAGTAGCTCGGGACAGGCCCCAATAATGGGCACAGATACGCAGTATTTT. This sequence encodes CASSSGQAPIMGTDTQYF.

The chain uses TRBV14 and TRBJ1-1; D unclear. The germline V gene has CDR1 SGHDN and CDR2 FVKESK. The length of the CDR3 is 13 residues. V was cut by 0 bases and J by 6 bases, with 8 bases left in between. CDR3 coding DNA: TGTGCCAGCAGCCAAGACGGCAGCGCTGAAGCTTTCTTT. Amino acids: CASSQDGSAEAFF. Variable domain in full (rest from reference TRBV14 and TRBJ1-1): EAGVTQFPSHSVIEKGQTVTLRCDPISGHDNLYWYRRVMGKEIKFLLHFVKESKQDESGMPNNRFLAERTGGTYSTLKVQPAELEDSGVYFCASSQDGSAEAFFGQGTRLTVV.